The following is a TCR beta chain sequence with its context. The data stem from a study of blood T cell repertoires in COVID-19. Some clones are missing from TCRdb's copy, which holds only in-frame ones; the method was immunoSEQ multiplex PCR. The sample lists 300,000 to 400,000 clones, roughly 86% occurring once. The V gene's germline CDR1 is SGHNT and CDR2 YENEEA. CDR3 length equals 15 residues. Trimming stripped 0 bases from V and 0 bases from J, with 6 bases between. Sequencing used peripheral blood. This TCR was recovered from a young man with COVID-19, enrolled during active disease. This rearrangement joins TRBV11-3 to TRBJ2-1; D remains unclear. In DNA form, the CDR3 reads TGTGCCAGCAGCTTAGACGGGTACTCCTACAATGAGCAGTTCTTC. This translates into CASSLDGYSYNEQFF. The whole variable domain, remainder taken from reference TRBV11-3 and TRBJ2-1, is EAGVVQSPRYKIIEKKQPVAFWCNPISGHNTLYWYLQNLGQGPELLIRYENEEAVDDSQLPKDRFSAERLKGVDSTLKIQPAELGDSAVYLCASSLDGYSYNEQFFGPGTRLTVL.